A single sample is the source of the 22 T cell receptor beta chains below, sequenced in a study of response to subunit inactivated influenza vaccine. TCRdb processed the RT-PCR reads anew with MiXCR; each CDR3 protein has one entry. The table records roughly 650,000 distinct CDR3 sequences, around 13% of them present only once. Sample: PBMCs from blood, taken about 14 days before vaccination. The source of these receptors is a man in his fifties or sixties who received an inactivated influenza vaccine.

The rearrangement links TRBV29-1 to TRBJ2-7; possible D gene TRBD1, 6 bases. Germline loops: CDR1 SQVTM, CDR2 ANQGSEA. The CDR3 has 12 residues. V lost 7 bases to trimming and J lost 9 bases, with 19 bases between them. CDR3 in DNA: TGCAGCGCCCGCACACAGGGTTTCGGGCAGTACTTC. This translates into CSARTQGFGQYF.

This clonotype was found a few times. The chain recombines TRBV5-6 with TRBJ1-2, with 10 positions matching TRBD1. V shed 2 bases, J shed 5 bases, and the junction held 3 bases outside the gene matches. Per germline, CDR1 SGHDT and CDR2 YYEEEE. The CDR3 totals 14 residues. CDR3 bases: TGTGCCAGCAGCTTTGGACAGGGGGTTTATGGCTACACCTTC. Protein sequence: CASSFGQGVYGYTF. Complete variable domain (other parts from reference TRBV5-6 and TRBJ1-2): DAGVTQSPTHLIKTRGQQVTLRCSPKSGHDTVSWYQQALGQGPQFIFQYYEEEERQRGNFPDRFSGHQFPNYSSELNVNALLLGDSALYLCASSFGQGVYGYTFGSGTRLTVV.

J is TRBJ2-2 and V is TRBV7-2, with TRBD1 matching 8 bases. In germline, CDR1 is SGHTA, CDR2 FQGNSA. J gave up 5 bases and V 1 base, and 3 bases lay outside the gene matches. This CDR3 is built from 15 residues. CDR3 sequence (DNA): TGTGCCAGCAGCTTAGTCAGGGGGCTTACCGGGGAGCTGTTTTTT. This encodes CASSLVRGLTGELFF.

The V call is TRBV28, the J call TRBJ2-7, with D possibly being TRBD1 (5 bases). CDR3 size: 13 residues. The V end lost 5 bases, the J end lost 1 base, and 9 bases lay between the germline ends. The germline CDR1 and CDR2 sequences are MDHEN and SYDVKM. The CDR3 DNA reads as TGTGCCAGCAGTCCGACAGTATCCTACGAGCAGTACTTC. Translation gives CASSPTVSYEQYF.

This clonotype was recorded many times. The chain links TRBV10-2 to TRBJ2-1; D remains ambiguous. This CDR3 comprises 15 residues. Germline values: CDR1 WSHSY, CDR2 SAAADI. V was pared by 4 bases and J by 4 bases, with 14 bases between. In nucleotides, the CDR3 is TGCGCCAGCAGTGTGACGACTCTATTTTACAATGAGCAGTTCTTC. It translates to CASSVTTLFYNEQFF.

This clonotype was detected a few times. The chain recombines TRBV6-2 or TRBV6-3 with TRBJ2-2, with D possibly TRBD1 on 6 matching bases. The CDR3 runs to 17 residues. V was clipped by 7 bases and J by 2 bases, with 20 bases between them. Germline V gene lookup returns CDR1 MNHEY and CDR2 SVGEGT. CDR3: CASTPREGTHNTGELFF. The CDR3 DNA follows: TGTGCCAGCACCCCCCGCGAGGGGACACATAACACCGGGGAGCTGTTTTTT.

V gene TRBV7-2 combines with J gene TRBJ1-5; TRBD1 aligns across 9 bases. CDR3 size: 15 residues. Looked up from germline, CDR1 is SGHTA and CDR2 is FQGNSA. V was clipped by 4 bases and J by 7 bases; unmatched bases: 8. CDR3 sequence: CASSYTPGQGQPQHF. The CDR3 nucleotides are TGTGCCAGCAGCTATACACCGGGACAGGGCCAGCCCCAGCATTTT.

Only a few counts were recorded for this clonotype. The gene calls are TRBV6-1 and TRBJ1-3; D gene ambiguous. Germline values: CDR1 MNHNS, CDR2 SASEGT. This CDR3 is built from 14 residues. The ends were cut back, 6 bases at V and 3 bases at J, with 12 bases in the middle. This chain's CDR3 is CASSPFAVGNTIYF. The CDR3 region has the DNA TGTGCCAGCAGCCCATTCGCAGTTGGAAACACCATATATTTT.

This clonotype was found many times. This sequence joins TRBV6-5 and TRBJ1-5; D call uncertain. The ends were cut back, 5 bases at V and 0 bases at J, with 11 bases in the middle. CDR1 MNHEY and CDR2 SVGAGI come from the germline V gene. CDR3 length equals 15 residues. The CDR3 here is CASSPKWGSNQPQHF. CDR3 DNA sequence: TGTGCCAGCAGTCCTAAATGGGGTAGCAATCAGCCCCAGCATTTT.

A note on this clonotype: A much larger clone lies a single base off, so this may be a read error. The chain has TRBV4-3 and TRBJ2-7; weak D call: TRBD2 (6 bases). The CDR3 length is 14 residues. Germline CDR1 LGHNA, CDR2 YSLEER. CDR3 in amino acids: CASCQRNGGYEQYF. As DNA, the CDR3 is TGCGCCAGCTGCCAAAGAAACGGGGGTTACGAGCAGTACTTC.

This clonotype was recorded a few times. The chain joins TRBV13 to TRBJ2-1; 11 positions match TRBD2. This CDR3 spans 13 amino acids. J gave up 7 bases and V 7 bases, and 3 bases lay outside the gene matches. Per the germline V gene, CDR1 is PRHDT and CDR2 is FYEKMQ (reference sequence). CDR3 coding DNA: TGTGCCAGCACCGGGACTAGCGGAAATGAGCAGTTCTTC. Amino acids: CASTGTSGNEQFF.

The sample holds a few counts of this clonotype. V usage is TRBV20-1 and J usage is TRBJ2-4; 8 bases match TRBD1. Losses at the gene ends were 6 bases for V and 3 bases for J; bases not matched to a gene: 7. Germline V lookup: CDR1 DFQATT, CDR2 SNEGSKA (reference sequence). The CDR3 consists of 14 residues. The CDR3, as DNA: TGCAGTGCCAAAGACAGGGGATTCAAAAACATTCAGTACTTC. This encodes CSAKDRGFKNIQYF.

This clonotype has more than one count but fewer than ten. The gene calls are TRBV4-3 and TRBJ1-6; TRBD1 might be the D (6 bases). The CDR3 sequence is 18 residues long. CDR1 is LGHNA, CDR2 YSLEER, per germline. V was pared by 0 bases and J by 0 bases, with 12 bases between. As DNA, the CDR3 is TGCGCCAGCAGCCAAGATAGTAAGGACAGCTCCTATAATTCACCCCTCCACTTT. It codes for CASSQDSKDSSYNSPLHF.

This clonotype was detected a few times. V and J are TRBV4-1 and TRBJ2-5; 8 bases fit TRBD2. CDR1 and CDR2 from the germline V gene are MGHRA and YSYEKL. The V gene end was trimmed by 4 bases and the J gene end by 5 bases; junction bases not matched to a gene: 12. The CDR3 is 16 amino acids. The CDR3 protein is CASSRELAALPETQYF. As DNA, the CDR3 is TGCGCCAGCAGCCGAGAACTAGCGGCCCTCCCCGAGACCCAGTACTTC.

V is TRBV5-1 and J is TRBJ2-3; TRBD2 agrees at 7 bases. The germline gives CDR1 SGHRS, CDR2 YFSETQ. The CDR3 contains 17 residues. The V and J ends lost 4 bases and 0 bases, in that order; junction bases with no gene match: 11. DNA for the CDR3: TGCGCCAGCAGCCCCCAAGCGGGAACCTATAGCACAGATACGCAGTATTTT. Amino acids: CASSPQAGTYSTDTQYF. Based on the CDR3 plus reference TRBV5-1 and TRBJ2-3, the full variable domain is KAGVTQTPRYLIKTRGQQVTLSCSPISGHRSVSWYQQTPGQGLQFLFEYFSETQRNKGNFPGRFSGRQFSNSRSEMNVSTLELGDSALYLCASSPQAGTYSTDTQYFGPGTRLTVL.

The V call is TRBV7-2, the J call TRBJ1-1; possible D gene TRBD1, 5 bases. Germline values: CDR1 SGHTA, CDR2 FQGNSA. The CDR3 is 15 amino acids. The V end lost 4 bases, the J end lost 5 bases, and 17 bases lay between the germline ends. This chain's CDR3 is CASSSFGVGGTEAFF. In nucleotides, the CDR3 is TGTGCCAGCAGCTCCTTCGGGGTGGGGGGGACTGAAGCTTTCTTT.

The V call is TRBV4-2, the J call TRBJ1-2; D remains ambiguous. Trimming cost V 4 bases and J 7 bases, with 13 bases left between them. The CDR3 has 13 amino acids. The germline V gene has CDR1 LGHNA and CDR2 YNFKEQ. The CDR3 is CASSPGHPSGYTF. As DNA, the CDR3 is TGTGCCAGCAGCCCCGGTCACCCATCTGGCTACACCTTC.

This clonotype has only a few counts. The CDR3 bases are TGTGCCAGCAGTTCTAGGGCGGGACCGCAAGAGACCCAGTACTTC. It yields the protein CASSSRAGPQETQYF. This chain uses TRBV6-2 or TRBV6-3 with TRBJ2-5; D may be TRBD2 (6 bases). The CDR3 loop spans 15 amino acids. V was pared by 4 bases and J by 2 bases, with 14 bases between. The germline gives CDR1 MNHEY, CDR2 SVGEGT.

As concerns this clonotype: A read error may explain this, as a much larger clone is one base away. This chain uses TRBV6-1 with TRBJ1-2; 9 bases line up with TRBD1. From germline, CDR1 is MNHNS and CDR2 SASEGT. The CDR3 length is 14 residues. Trimming took 4 bases from V and 3 from J; bases not matched to a gene: 3. The CDR3 loop reads CASSARDRDYGYTF. Written as DNA, the CDR3 is TGTGCCAGCAGTGCCCGGGACAGGGACTATGGCTACACCTTC.

A few counts support this clonotype. The chain combines TRBV20-1 with TRBJ1-2; no clear D gene. Germline CDR1 and CDR2: DFQATT and SNEGSKA (reference sequence). CDR3 length: 12 residues. Trimming took 4 bases from V and 2 from J, leaving 8 bases between them. Written as DNA, the CDR3 is TGCAGTGCTAAAGAGCCGAACTATGGCTACACCTTC. Translation gives CSAKEPNYGYTF.

This clonotype came up a few times. The V gene is TRBV6-2 or TRBV6-3, the J gene TRBJ2-1; tentative D call: TRBD2 (6 bases). CDR1 and CDR2 (germline): MNHEY, SVGEGT. This CDR3 contains 15 residues. The V gene lost 3 bases and the J gene lost 4 bases, with 13 bases spanning the gap. CDR3 sequence: CASSYVSGFYNEQFF. The CDR3 DNA sequence: TGTGCCAGCAGTTATGTTAGCGGATTTTACAATGAGCAGTTCTTC.

This clonotype was counted ten times or more. J is TRBJ2-7 and V is TRBV2, with 8 bases fitting TRBD1. From germline, CDR1 is SNHLY and CDR2 FYNNEI. The CDR3 totals 16 residues. V shed 0 bases and J 5 bases; nucleotides not matched to a gene: 9. The CDR3 region is CASSEALRQGAHEQYF. Written as DNA, the CDR3 is TGTGCCAGCAGTGAAGCGCTTCGGCAGGGGGCCCACGAGCAGTACTTC.